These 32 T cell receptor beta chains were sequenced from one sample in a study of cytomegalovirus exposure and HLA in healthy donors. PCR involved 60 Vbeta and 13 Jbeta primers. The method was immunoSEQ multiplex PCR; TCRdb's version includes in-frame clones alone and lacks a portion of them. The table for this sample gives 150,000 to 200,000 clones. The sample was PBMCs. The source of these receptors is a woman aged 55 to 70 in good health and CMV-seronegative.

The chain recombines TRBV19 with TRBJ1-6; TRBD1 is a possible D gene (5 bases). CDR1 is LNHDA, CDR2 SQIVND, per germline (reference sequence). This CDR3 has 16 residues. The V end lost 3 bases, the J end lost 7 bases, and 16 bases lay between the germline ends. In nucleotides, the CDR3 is TGTGCCAGTAGTATCCCGGGGACTATTTCAAATTCACCCCTCCACTTT. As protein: CASSIPGTISNSPLHF.

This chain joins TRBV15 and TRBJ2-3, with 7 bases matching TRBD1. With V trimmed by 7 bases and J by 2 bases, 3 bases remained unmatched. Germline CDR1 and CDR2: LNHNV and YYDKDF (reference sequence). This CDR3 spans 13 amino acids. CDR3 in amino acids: CATTGQPTDTQYF. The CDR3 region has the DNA TGTGCCACCACGGGACAGCCCACAGATACGCAGTATTTT.

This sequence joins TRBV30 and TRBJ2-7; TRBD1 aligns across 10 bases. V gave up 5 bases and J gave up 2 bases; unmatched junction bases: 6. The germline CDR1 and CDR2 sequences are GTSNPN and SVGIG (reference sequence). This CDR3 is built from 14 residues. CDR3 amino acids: CAWGWDRGPYEQYF. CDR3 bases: TGTGCCTGGGGTTGGGACAGGGGACCCTACGAGCAGTACTTC.

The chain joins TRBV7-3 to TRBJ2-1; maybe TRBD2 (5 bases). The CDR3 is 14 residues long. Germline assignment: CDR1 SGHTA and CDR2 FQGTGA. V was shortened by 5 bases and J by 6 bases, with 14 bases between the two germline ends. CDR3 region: CASSLGPGGNEQFF. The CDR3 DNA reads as TGTGCCAGCAGCCTCGGACCCGGAGGCAATGAGCAGTTCTTC.

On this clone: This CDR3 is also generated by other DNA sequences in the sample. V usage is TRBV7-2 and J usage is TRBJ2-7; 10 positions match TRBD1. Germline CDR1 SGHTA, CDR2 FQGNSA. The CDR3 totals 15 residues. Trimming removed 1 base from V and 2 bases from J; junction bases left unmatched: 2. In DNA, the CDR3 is TGTGCCAGCAGCTTAGTAGGGACAGGGGCCTACGAGCAGTACTTC. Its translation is CASSLVGTGAYEQYF. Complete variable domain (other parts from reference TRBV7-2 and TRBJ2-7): GAGVSQSPSNKVTEKGKDVELRCDPISGHTALYWYRQSLGQGLEFLIYFQGNSAPDKSGLPSDRFSAERTGGSVSTLTIQRTQQEDSAVYLCASSLVGTGAYEQYFGPGTRLTVT.

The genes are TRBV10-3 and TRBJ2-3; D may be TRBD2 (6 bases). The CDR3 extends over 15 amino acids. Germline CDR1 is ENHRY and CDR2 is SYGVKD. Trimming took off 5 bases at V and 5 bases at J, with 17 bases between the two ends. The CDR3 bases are TGTGCCATCAGTCGGGAGACGGGGCCGGGAGATACGCAGTATTTT. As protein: CAISRETGPGDTQYF.

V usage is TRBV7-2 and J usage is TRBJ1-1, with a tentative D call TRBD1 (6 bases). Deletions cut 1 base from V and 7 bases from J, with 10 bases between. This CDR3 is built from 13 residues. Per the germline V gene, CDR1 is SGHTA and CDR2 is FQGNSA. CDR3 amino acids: CASSLEGGVEAFF. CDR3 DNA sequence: TGTGCCAGCAGCTTAGAAGGGGGGGTTGAAGCTTTCTTT.

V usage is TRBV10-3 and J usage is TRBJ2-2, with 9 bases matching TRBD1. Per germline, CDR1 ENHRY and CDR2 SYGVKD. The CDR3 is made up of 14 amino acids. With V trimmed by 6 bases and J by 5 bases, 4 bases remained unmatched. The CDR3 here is CAIRSGTGTGELFF. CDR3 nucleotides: TGTGCCATCAGGTCCGGGACAGGGACCGGGGAGCTGTTTTTT.

The CDR3 here is CASSLGQGAYEQYF. CDR3 DNA: TGTGCCAGCAGCTTGGGACAGGGAGCCTACGAGCAGTACTTC. The chain couples TRBV11-2 to TRBJ2-7; TRBD1 matches at 9 bases. Per the germline V gene, CDR1 is SGHAT and CDR2 is FQNNGV. Germline trimming cut 3 bases from V and 2 bases from J; bases unmatched to any gene: 2. The CDR3 spans 14 residues.

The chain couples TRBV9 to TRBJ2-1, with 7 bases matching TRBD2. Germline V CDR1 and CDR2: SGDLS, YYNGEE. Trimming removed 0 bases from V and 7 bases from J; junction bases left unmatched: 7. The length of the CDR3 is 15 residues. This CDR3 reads CASSVVGGDGNEQFF. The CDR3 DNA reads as TGTGCCAGCAGCGTAGTTGGGGGGGACGGGAATGAGCAGTTCTTC.

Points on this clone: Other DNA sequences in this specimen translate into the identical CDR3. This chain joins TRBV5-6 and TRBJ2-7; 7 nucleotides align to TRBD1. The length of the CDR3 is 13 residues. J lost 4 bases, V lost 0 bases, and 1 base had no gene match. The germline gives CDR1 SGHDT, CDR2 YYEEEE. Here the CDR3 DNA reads TGTGCCAGCAGCTTGGACAGGGGATACGAGCAGTACTTC. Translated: CASSLDRGYEQYF.

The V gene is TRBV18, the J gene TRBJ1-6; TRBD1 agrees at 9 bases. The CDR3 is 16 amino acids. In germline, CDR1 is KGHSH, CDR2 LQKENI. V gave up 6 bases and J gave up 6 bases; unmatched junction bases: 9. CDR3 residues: CASSLLGQGSNSPLHF. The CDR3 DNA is TGTGCCAGCTCGCTCCTCGGACAGGGGAGTAATTCACCCCTCCACTTT.

For the CDR3, the DNA is TGTGCCAGCAGTTATGGGACAGGCCTCAACTATGGCTACACCTTC. It specifies CASSYGTGLNYGYTF. The gene calls are TRBV6-5 and TRBJ1-2, with 8 bases matching TRBD1. V dropped 3 bases and J dropped 2; count of bases not matched to a gene: 5. The CDR3 is made up of 15 amino acids. Germline-derived CDR1 and CDR2 are MNHEY and SVGAGI.

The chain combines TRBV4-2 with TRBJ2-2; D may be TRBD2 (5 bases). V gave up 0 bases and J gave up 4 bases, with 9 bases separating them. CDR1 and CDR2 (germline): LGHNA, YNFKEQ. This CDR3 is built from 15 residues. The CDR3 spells CASSQDWEITGELFF. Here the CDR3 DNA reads TGTGCCAGCAGCCAAGATTGGGAGATCACCGGGGAGCTGTTTTTT.

The CDR3 sequence is CASSSTEPNYGYTF. CDR3 in DNA: TGCGCCAGCAGCTCGACAGAACCCAACTATGGCTACACCTTC. This chain uses TRBV5-1 with TRBJ1-2; a possible D gene is TRBD1 (5 bases). This CDR3 comprises 14 residues. Trimming stripped 3 bases from V and 2 bases from J, with 11 bases between. CDR1 is SGHRS and CDR2 is YFSETQ in the germline V gene.

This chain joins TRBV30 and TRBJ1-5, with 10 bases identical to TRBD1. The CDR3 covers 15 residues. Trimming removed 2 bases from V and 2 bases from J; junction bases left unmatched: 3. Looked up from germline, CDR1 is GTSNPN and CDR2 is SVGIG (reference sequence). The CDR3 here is CAWSFGTGGNQPQHF. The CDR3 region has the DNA TGTGCCTGGAGTTTTGGGACAGGGGGCAATCAGCCCCAGCATTTT.

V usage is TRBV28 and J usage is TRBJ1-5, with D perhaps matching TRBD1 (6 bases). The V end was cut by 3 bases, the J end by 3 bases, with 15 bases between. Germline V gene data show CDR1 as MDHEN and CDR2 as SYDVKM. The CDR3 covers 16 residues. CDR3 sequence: CASSFLSGANNQPQHF. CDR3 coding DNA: TGTGCCAGCAGTTTCCTGTCAGGGGCTAACAATCAGCCCCAGCATTTT. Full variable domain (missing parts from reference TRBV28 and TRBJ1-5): DVKVTQSSRYLVKRTGEKVFLECVQDMDHENMFWYRQDPGLGLRLIYFSYDVKMKEKGDIPEGYSVSREKKERFSLILESASTNQTSMYLCASSFLSGANNQPQHFGDGTRLSIL.

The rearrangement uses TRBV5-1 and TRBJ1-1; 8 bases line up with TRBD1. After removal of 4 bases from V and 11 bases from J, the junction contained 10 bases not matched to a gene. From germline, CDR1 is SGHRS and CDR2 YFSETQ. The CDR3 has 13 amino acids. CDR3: CASSPGTGPAAFF. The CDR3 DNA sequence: TGCGCCAGCAGCCCCGGGACAGGACCTGCGGCTTTCTTT. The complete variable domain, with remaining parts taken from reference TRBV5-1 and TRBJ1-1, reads KAGVTQTPRYLIKTRGQQVTLSCSPISGHRSVSWYQQTPGQGLQFLFEYFSETQRNKGNFPGRFSGRQFSNSRSEMNVSTLELGDSALYLCASSPGTGPAAFFGQGTRLTVV.

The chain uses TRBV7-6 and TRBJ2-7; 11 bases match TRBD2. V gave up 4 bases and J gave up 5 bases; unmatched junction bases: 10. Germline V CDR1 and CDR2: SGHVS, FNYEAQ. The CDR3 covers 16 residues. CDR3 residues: CASSSSLAGVEHEQYF. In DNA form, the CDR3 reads TGTGCCAGCAGCTCCTCACTAGCGGGAGTCGAACACGAGCAGTACTTC.

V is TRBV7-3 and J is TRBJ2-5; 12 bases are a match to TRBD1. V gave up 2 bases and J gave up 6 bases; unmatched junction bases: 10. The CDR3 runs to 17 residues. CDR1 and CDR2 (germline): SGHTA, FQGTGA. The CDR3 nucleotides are TGTGCCAGCAGCTTATTTGGCGCGGGACAGGGGGCAAAGACCCAGTACTTC. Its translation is CASSLFGAGQGAKTQYF. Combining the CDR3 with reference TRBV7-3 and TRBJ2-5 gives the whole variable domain GAGVSQTPSNKVTEKGKYVELRCDPISGHTALYWYRQSLGQGPEFLIYFQGTGAADDSGLPNDRFFAVRPEGSVSTLKIQRTERGDSAVYLCASSLFGAGQGAKTQYFGPGTRLLVL.

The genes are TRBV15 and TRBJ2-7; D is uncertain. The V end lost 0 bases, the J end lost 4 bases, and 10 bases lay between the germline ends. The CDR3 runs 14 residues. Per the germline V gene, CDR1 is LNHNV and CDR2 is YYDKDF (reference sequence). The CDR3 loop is CATSRDIALYEQYF. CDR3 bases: TGTGCCACCAGCAGAGATATCGCGCTTTACGAGCAGTACTTC.

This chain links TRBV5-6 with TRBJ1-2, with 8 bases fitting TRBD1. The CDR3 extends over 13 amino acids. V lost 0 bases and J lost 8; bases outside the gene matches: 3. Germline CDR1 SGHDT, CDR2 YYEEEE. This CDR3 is CASSLGDRGGYTF. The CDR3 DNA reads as TGTGCCAGCAGCTTGGGTGACAGGGGAGGCTACACCTTC.

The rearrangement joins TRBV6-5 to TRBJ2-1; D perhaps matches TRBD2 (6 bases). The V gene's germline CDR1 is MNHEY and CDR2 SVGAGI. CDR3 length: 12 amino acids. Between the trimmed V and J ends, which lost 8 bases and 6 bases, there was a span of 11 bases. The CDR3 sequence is CASQRVSNEQFF. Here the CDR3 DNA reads TGTGCCAGCCAGCGGGTAAGCAATGAGCAGTTCTTC.

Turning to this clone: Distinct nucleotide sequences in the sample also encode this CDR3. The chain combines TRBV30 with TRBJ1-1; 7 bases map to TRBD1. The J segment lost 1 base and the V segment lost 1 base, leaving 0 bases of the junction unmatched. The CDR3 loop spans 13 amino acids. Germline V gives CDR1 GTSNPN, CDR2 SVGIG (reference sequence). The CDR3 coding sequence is TGTGCCTGGAGTGGACAGGGGAACACTGAAGCTTTCTTT. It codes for CAWSGQGNTEAFF.

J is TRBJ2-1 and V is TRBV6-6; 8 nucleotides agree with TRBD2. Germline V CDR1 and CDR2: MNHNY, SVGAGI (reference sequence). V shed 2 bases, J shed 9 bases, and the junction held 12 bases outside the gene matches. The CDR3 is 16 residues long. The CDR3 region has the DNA TGTGCCAGCAGTTACGGATGGGGTGGAGCGGGAGTTGAGCAGTTCTTC. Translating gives CASSYGWGGAGVEQFF.

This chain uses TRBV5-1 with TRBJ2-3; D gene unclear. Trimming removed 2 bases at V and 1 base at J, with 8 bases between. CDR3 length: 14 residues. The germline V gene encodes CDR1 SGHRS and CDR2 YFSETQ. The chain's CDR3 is CASSFGWGTDTQYF. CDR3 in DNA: TGCGCCAGCAGCTTCGGGTGGGGCACAGATACGCAGTATTTT.

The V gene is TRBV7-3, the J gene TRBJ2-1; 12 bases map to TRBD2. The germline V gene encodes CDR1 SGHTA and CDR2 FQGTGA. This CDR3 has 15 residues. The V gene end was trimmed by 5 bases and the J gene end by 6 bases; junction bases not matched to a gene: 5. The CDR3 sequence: CASSPRTSGTNEQFF. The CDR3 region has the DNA TGTGCCAGCAGCCCGCGGACTAGCGGGACCAATGAGCAGTTCTTC.

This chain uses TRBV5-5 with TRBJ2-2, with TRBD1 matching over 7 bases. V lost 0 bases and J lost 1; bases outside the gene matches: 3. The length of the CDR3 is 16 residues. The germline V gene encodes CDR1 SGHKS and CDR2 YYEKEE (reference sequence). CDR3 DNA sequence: TGTGCCAGCAGCTTGGAGGGGGCAAGGAACACCGGGGAGCTGTTTTTT. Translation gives CASSLEGARNTGELFF. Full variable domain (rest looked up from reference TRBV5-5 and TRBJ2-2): DAGVTQSPTHLIKTRGQQVTLRCSPISGHKSVSWYQQVLGQGPQFIFQYYEKEERGRGNFPDRFSARQFPNYSSELNVNALLLGDSALYLCASSLEGARNTGELFFGEGSRLTVL.

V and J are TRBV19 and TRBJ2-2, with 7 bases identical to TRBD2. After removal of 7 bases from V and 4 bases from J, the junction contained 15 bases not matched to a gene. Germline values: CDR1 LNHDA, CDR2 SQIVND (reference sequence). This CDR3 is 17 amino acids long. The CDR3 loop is CASTRVMGGSGTGELFF. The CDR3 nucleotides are TGTGCCAGTACCCGCGTGATGGGAGGGTCGGGCACCGGGGAGCTGTTTTTT.

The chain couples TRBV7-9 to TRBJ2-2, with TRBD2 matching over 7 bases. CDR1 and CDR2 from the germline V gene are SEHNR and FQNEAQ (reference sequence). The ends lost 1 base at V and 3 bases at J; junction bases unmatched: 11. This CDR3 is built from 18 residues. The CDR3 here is CASSLVGGGPKDTGELFF. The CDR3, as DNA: TGTGCCAGCAGCTTAGTTGGGGGGGGACCTAAGGACACCGGGGAGCTGTTTTTT.

DNA of the CDR3: TGTGCCAGCAGCTTAGGAAGGAGCGGGGGGGGGAATGAGCAGTTCTTC. Protein: CASSLGRSGGGNEQFF. The genes are TRBV7-8 and TRBJ2-1; 10 bases line up with TRBD2. With 1 base clipped from V and 7 bases from J, the junction kept 7 bases outside the gene matches. Looked up from germline, CDR1 is SGHVS and CDR2 is FQNEAQ. CDR3 size: 16 residues.

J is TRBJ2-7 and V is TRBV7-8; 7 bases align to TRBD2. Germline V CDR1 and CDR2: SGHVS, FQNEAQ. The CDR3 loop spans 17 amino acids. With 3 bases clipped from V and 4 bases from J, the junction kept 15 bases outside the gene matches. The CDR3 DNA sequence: TGTGCCAGCAGCTTGTTTTCCACTACTAGCGTGCGATACGAGCAGTACTTC. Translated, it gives CASSLFSTTSVRYEQYF.